There are many counts of the clone carrying this T cell receptor (beta chain). Its specificity is not known. The CDR3 runs to 16 residues. Germline-derived CDR1 and CDR2 are MNHNS and SASEGT. J lost 2 bases, V lost 6 bases, and 9 bases had no gene match. The entry originates in a study of CD8 T cells in ankylosing spondylitis. Broader study findings: Past studies reported some motif variants in reactive arthritis synovial fluid and blood. From matched ankylosing spondylitis synovial fluid, disease-linked clones were reportedly recovered at significantly enriched levels. Blood of patients with ankylosing spondylitis appeared to be characterized by a TCR beta motif of several highly homologous variants.

TCRdb re-analysed the 5' RACE reads in MiXCR, keeping a single row per CDR3 protein. This table has under 250,000 distinct CDR3 sequences, more than 9% appearing once. The chain recombines TRBV6-1 with TRBJ1-4; 7 bases are a match to TRBD1. The sequenced material came from blood, either unsorted or a sorted T cell fraction (not recorded which). The receptor comes from a male donor with ankylosing spondylitis or in good health (not recorded which). CDR3 nucleotides: TGTGCCAGCAGGACAGGGACCCTGGGGACTAATGAAAAACTGTTTTTT. Amino acid sequence: CASRTGTLGTNEKLFF.